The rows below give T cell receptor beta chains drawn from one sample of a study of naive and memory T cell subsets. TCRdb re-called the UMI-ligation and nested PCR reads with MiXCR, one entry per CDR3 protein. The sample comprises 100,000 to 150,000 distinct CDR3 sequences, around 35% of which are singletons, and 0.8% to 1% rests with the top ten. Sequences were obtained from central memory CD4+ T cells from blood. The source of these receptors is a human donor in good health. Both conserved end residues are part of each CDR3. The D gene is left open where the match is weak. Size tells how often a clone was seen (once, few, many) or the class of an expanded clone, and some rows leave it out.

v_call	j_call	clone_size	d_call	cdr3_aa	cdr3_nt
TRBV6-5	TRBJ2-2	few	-	CASSRPYGLGGELFF	TGTGCCAGCAGTCGCCCCTATGGACTCGGCGGGGAGCTGTTTTTT
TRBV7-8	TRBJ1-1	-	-	CASSPGLGRLSMNTEAFF	TGTGCCAGCAGCCCCGGGTTAGGCAGGCTCTCAATGAACACTGAAGCTTTCTTT
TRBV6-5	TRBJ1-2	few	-	CASSYLPVKLYGYTF	TGTGCCAGCAGTTACCTTCCAGTAAAGCTCTATGGCTACACCTTC
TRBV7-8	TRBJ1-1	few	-	CASSLFGPEAFF	TGTGCCAGCAGCTTATTCGGGCCTGAAGCTTTCTTT
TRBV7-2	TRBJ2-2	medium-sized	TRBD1	CASQRDRVDTGELFF	TGTGCCAGCCAACGCGACAGGGTCGACACCGGGGAGCTGTTTTTT
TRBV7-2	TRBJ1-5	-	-	CASSRTGEPQHF	TGTGCCAGCAGCCGGACGGGCGAGCCCCAGCATTTT
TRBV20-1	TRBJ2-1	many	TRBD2	CSAGGGRANNEQFF	TGCAGTGCCGGAGGCGGGAGGGCGAATAATGAGCAGTTCTTC
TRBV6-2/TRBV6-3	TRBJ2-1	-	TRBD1	CASSSVSLGQGVRNEQFF	TGTGCCAGCAGTTCCGTCAGCTTGGGACAGGGGGTTCGTAATGAGCAGTTCTTC
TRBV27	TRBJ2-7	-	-	CASSLLVGQGLREQYF	TGTGCCAGCAGTTTATTGGTGGGGCAGGGGTTGCGCGAGCAGTACTTC
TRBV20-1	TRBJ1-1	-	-	CSARDRLRNTEAFF	TGCAGTGCTAGAGATCGGTTGCGGAACACTGAAGCTTTCTTT
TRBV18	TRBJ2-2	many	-	CASSPNLGGRNTGELFF	TGTGCCAGCTCACCAAATTTAGGAGGAAGGAACACCGGGGAGCTGTTTTTT
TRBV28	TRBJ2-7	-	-	CAATRTGFYEQYF	TGTGCGGCTACGCGAACCGGATTCTACGAGCAGTACTTC
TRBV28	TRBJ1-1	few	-	CASSPAQGKNTEAFF	TGTGCCAGCAGCCCCGCCCAGGGGAAGAACACTGAAGCTTTCTTT
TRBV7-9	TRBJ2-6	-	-	CASSLAGGLLSGANVLTF	TGTGCCAGCAGCTTAGCGGGAGGTCTCCTCTCTGGGGCCAACGTCCTGACTTTC
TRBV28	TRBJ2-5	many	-	CASSPTSTETQYF	TGTGCCAGCAGTCCGACATCTACAGAGACCCAGTACTTC
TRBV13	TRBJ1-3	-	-	CASSLRQQSSGNTIYF	TGTGCCAGCAGCTTAAGGCAACAGAGCTCTGGAAACACCATATATTTT
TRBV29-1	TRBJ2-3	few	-	CSVHEGPSNTDTQYF	TGCAGCGTCCACGAGGGACCGAGCAACACAGATACGCAGTATTTT
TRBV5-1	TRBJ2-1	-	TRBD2	CASSQGLAGRRGVNEQFF	TGCGCCAGCAGCCAAGGACTAGCGGGAAGGAGGGGGGTCAATGAGCAGTTCTTC
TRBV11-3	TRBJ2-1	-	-	CASSLEPSSNEQFF	TGTGCCAGCAGCTTAGAGCCCTCTTCCAATGAGCAGTTCTTC
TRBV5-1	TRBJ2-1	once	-	CASSGGGGSGYNEQFF	TGCGCCAGCAGCGGAGGGGGCGGGAGCGGATACAATGAGCAGTTCTTC
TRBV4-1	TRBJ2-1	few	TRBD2	CASSQRLAEGGRNEQFF	TGCGCCAGCAGCCAAAGACTAGCGGAGGGGGGCAGGAATGAGCAGTTCTTC
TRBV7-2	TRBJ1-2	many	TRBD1	CASSLTGGNYGYTF	TGTGCCAGCAGCCTCACAGGGGGCAACTATGGCTACACCTTC
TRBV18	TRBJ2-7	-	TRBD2	CASSPGTSGGWSEQYF	TGTGCCAGCTCACCCGGGACTAGCGGGGGTTGGAGCGAGCAGTACTTC
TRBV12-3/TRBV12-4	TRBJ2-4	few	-	CASSFKREGAKNIQYF	TGTGCCAGCAGTTTTAAACGGGAAGGAGCCAAAAACATTCAGTACTTC
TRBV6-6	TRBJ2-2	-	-	CASSQSTGELFF	TGTGCCAGCAGTCAGAGCACCGGGGAGCTGTTTTTT
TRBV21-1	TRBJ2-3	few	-	CASSKAPTSGRPDTQYF	TGTGCCAGCAGCAAAGCTCCCACTAGCGGGAGACCAGATACGCAGTATTTT